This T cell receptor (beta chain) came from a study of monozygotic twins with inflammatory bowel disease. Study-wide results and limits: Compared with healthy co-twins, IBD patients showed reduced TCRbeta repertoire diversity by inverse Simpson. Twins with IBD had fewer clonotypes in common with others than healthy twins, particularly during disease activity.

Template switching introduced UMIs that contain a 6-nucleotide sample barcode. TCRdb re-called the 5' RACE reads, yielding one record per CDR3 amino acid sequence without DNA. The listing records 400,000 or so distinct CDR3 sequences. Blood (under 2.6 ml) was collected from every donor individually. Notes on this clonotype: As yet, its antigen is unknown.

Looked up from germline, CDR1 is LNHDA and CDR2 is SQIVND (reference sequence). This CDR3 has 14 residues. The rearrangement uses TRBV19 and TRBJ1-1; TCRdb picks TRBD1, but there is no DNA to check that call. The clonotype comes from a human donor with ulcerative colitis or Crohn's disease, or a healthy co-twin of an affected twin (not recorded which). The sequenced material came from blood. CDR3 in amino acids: CASSIWGPSTEAFF.